This T cell receptor beta chain came from a study of blood T cell repertoires in COVID-19. Study in general: Researchers got acute and convalescent COVID-19 samples from the United States, Italy and Spain. Sources were T cells, B-cell-depleted T cells, or PBMCs; the material itself was cDNA or gDNA.

How the authors handled the data: Estimated nucleated cell counts came from reference gene primer amplification. Data came from immunoSEQ multiplex PCR; TCRdb stores just in-frame clones and leaves some out. Clonal size and the V and J genes are those of that table, whereas D and trimming came from the DNA. This table has fewer than 130,000 clones, about four fifths appearing once. This CDR3 has 15 residues. The trim removed 3 bases at V and 4 bases at J, leaving 9 bases unmatched. Germline V gene lookup returns CDR1 SGDLS and CDR2 YYNGEE. This TCR was sampled from a woman aged 55-70 years with acute or convalescent COVID-19. The sequenced sample was peripheral blood. This rearrangement joins TRBV9 to TRBJ1-2; TRBD1 matches 7 bases. The CDR3 DNA is TGTGCCAGCAGCGCCGGGGGTACAGGGGCCTATGGCTACACCTTC. Protein sequence: CASSAGGTGAYGYTF.